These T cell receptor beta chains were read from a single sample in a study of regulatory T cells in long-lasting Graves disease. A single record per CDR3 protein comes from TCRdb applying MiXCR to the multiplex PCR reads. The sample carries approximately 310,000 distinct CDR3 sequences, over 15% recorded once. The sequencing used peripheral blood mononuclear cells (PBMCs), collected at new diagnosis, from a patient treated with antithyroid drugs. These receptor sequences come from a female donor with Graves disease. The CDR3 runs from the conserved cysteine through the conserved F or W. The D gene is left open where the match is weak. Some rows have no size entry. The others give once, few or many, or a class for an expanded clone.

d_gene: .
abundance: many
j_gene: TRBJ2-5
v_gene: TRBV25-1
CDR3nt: TGTGCCAGCAGTGAAAGGGGTGGACAGTTGGAGACCCAGTACTTC
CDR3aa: CASSERGGQLETQYF

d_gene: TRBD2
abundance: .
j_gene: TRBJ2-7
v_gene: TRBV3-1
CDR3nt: TGTGCCAGCAGCCAAGCCCCCCGGACTAGGGCGGGCTACGAGCAGTACTTC
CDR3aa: CASSQAPRTRAGYEQYF

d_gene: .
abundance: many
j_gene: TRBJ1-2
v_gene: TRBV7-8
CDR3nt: TGTACCAGCAGCCTATCGGACGACTATGGCTACACCTTC
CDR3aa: CTSSLSDDYGYTF

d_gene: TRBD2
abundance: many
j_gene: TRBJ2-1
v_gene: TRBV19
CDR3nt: TGTGCCAGTAGAAGCATTAGCGGGGGCCCGTTGGATGAGCAGTTCTTC
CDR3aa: CASRSISGGPLDEQFF

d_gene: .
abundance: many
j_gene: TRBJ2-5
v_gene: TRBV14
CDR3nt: TGTGCCAGCAGCCAAGATCAATACAGGGAGTTGAAAGAGACCCAGTACTTC
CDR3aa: CASSQDQYRELKETQYF

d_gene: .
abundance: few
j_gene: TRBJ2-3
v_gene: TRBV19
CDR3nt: TGTGCCAGTAGCTGGATCGGCACTAGCACAGATACGCAGTATTTT
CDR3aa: CASSWIGTSTDTQYF

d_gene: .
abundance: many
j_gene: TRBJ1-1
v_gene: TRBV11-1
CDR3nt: TGTGCCAGCAGCTTCCCCCGACTTTCGGGGACACAAAACACTGAAGCTTTCTTT
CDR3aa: CASSFPRLSGTQNTEAFF

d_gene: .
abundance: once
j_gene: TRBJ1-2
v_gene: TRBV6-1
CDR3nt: TGTGCCAGCAGACTGTCACAGTTTCGCTATGGCTACACCTTC
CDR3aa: CASRLSQFRYGYTF

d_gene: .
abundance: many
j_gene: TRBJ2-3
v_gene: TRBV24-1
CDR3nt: TGTGCCACCAGTGACACCGGGACACGGGATACGCAGTATTTT
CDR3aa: CATSDTGTRDTQYF

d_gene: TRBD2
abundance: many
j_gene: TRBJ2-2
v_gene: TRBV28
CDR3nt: TGTGCCAGCAGCTCCGTGTGGAATAGCGGGATTCGGACCGGGGAGCTGTTTTTT
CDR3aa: CASSSVWNSGIRTGELFF

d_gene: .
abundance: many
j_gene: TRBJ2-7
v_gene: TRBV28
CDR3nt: TGTGCCAGCAGTTTAACAGTGCAGGGCGGGCAGTACTTC
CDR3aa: CASSLTVQGGQYF

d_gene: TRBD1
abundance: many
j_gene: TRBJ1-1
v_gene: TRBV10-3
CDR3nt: TGTGCCATCAGTACCACAGGGGCGACTGAAGCTTTCTTT
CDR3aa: CAISTTGATEAFF

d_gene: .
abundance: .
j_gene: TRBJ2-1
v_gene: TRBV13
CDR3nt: TGTGCCAGCAGCCCCAACGGGTACAATGAGCAGTTCTTC
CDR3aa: CASSPNGYNEQFF

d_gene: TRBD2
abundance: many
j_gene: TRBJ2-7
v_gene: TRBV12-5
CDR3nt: TGTGCTAGTGGTTTGGGGACTAGCAGATCCGGAGAGCAGTACTTC
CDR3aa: CASGLGTSRSGEQYF

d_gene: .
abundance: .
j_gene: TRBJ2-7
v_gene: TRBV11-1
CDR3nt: TGTGCCAGCAGCTTATCCAGGTCTCAAAGCTACGAGCAGTACTTC
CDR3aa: CASSLSRSQSYEQYF

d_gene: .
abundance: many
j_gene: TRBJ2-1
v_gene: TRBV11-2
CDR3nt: TGTGCCAGCAGCTTAGAGTTTAGCGTCTACAATGAGCAGTTCTTC
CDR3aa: CASSLEFSVYNEQFF

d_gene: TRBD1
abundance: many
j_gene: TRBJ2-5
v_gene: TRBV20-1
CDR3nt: TGCAGTGCTACCCAGGGACAGAGGGCCCAAGAGACCCAGTACTTC
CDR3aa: CSATQGQRAQETQYF

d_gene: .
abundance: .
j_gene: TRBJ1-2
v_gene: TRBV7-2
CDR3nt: TGTGCCAGCAGCCCACAACTAGGTTATGGCTACACCTTC
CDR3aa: CASSPQLGYGYTF

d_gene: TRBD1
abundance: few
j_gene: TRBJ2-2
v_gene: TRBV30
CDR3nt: TGTGCCTGGAAGGGGACAGCGAACACCGGGGAGCTGTTTTTT
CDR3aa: CAWKGTANTGELFF

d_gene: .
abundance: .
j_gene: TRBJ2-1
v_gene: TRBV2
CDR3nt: TGTGCCAGCAGTGCACAAACCGGGGCTCGTATTGAGCAGTTCTTC
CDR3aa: CASSAQTGARIEQFF

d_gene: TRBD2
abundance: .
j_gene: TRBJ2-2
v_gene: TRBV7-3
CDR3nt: TGTGCCAGCAGCCCCCAGGGACTAGCGGGGTTGAACACCGGGGAGCTGTTTTTT
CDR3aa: CASSPQGLAGLNTGELFF

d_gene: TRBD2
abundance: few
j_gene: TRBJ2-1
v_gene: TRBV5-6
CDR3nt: TGTGCCAGCAGCTTGGGACTAGCGGGACTAGGGAATGAGCAGTTCTTC
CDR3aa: CASSLGLAGLGNEQFF

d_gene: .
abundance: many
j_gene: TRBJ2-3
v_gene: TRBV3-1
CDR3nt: TGTGCCAGCAGTCTCGGGATCGCAGATACGCAGTATTTT
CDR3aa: CASSLGIADTQYF

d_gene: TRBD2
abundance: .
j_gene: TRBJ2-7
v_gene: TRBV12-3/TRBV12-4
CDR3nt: TGTGCCAGCAGCTGGGGCGGGAGCATCTACGAGCAGTACTTC
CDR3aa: CASSWGGSIYEQYF

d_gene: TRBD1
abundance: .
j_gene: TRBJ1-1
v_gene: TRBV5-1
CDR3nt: TGCGCCAGCAGCCCCGGGGACAGGGAGTTTTCTGAAGCTTTCTTT
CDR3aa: CASSPGDREFSEAFF

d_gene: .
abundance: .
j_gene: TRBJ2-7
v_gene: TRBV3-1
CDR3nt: TGTGCCAGCAGCCCCGGGACATTTTCCTTCGAGCAGTACTTC
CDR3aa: CASSPGTFSFEQYF

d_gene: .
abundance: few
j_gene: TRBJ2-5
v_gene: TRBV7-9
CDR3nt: TGTGCCAGCAGCCCCCCCTCCGGGGGGCGGCTGCGGGCCCAGTACTTC
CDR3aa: CASSPPSGGRLRAQYF

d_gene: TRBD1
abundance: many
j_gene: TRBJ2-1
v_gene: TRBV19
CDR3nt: TGTGCCAGTACCTCAAGCGGGACAGGGGACAATGAGCAGTTCTTC
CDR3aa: CASTSSGTGDNEQFF

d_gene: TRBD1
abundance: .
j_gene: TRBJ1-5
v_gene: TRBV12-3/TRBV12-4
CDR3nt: TGTGCCAGCAGTTTAAGGGCGCTTGGGACAGGCAATCAGCCCCAGCATTTT
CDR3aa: CASSLRALGTGNQPQHF

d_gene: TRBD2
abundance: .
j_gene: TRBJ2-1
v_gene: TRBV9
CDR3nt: TGTGCCAGCAGCGAGTCTATAGGGACTAGCGGGAATGAGCAGTTCTTC
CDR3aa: CASSESIGTSGNEQFF

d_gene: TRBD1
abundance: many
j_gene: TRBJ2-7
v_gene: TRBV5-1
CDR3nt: TGCGCCAGCAGCTTGGCCGGGACAGGGAGCTCCTACGAGCAGTACTTC
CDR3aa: CASSLAGTGSSYEQYF

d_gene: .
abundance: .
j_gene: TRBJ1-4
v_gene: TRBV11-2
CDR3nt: TGTGCCAGCAGCCCGCTGGCCGGGGCAACTAATGAAAAACTGTTTTTT
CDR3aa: CASSPLAGATNEKLFF

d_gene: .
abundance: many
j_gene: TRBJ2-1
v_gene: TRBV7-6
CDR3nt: TGTGCCAGCAGCTTAAGCCCCCCGGACTGGGGCGGCTACAATGAGCAGTTCTTC
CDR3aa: CASSLSPPDWGGYNEQFF

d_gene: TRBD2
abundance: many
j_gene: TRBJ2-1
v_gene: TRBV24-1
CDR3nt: TGTGCCACCAGTGAGGGTAGCGGGATGAATGAGCAGTTCTTC
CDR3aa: CATSEGSGMNEQFF

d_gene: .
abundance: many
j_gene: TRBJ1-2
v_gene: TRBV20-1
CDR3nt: TGCAGTGCTAGAGATGATAAGGGACTTGGCTACACCTTC
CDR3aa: CSARDDKGLGYTF

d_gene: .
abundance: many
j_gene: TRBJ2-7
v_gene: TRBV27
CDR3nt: TGTGCCAGCAGTTCGTCGGAGGGGGGGCTCTACGAGCAGTACTTC
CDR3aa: CASSSSEGGLYEQYF

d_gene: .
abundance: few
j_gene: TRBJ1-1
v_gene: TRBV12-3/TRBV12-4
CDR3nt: TGTGCCAGCAGTTTTCTTAGTCATACTGAAGCTTTCTTT
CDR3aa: CASSFLSHTEAFF

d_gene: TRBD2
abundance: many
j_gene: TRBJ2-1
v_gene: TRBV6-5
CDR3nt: TGTGCCAGCAGTTACGGGACTAGCGGAGCCTACAATGAGCAGTTCTTC
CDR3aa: CASSYGTSGAYNEQFF

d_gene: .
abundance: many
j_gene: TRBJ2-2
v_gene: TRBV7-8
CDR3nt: TGTGCCAGCAGCTTAGAACAGAAGTCACCCGGGGAGCTGTTTTTT
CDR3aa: CASSLEQKSPGELFF

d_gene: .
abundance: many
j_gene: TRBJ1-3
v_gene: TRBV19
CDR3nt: TGTGCCAGTAGTATGGGCTCTGGAAACACCATATATTTT
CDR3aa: CASSMGSGNTIYF

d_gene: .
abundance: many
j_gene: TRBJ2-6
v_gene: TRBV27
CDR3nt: TGTGCCAGCAGTTTAAGGGGGTATGGGGCCAACGTCCTGACTTTC
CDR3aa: CASSLRGYGANVLTF

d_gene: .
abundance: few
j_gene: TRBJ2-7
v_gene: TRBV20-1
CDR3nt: TGCAGTGCTAGAGCCTACATCTCCTACGAGCAGTACTTC
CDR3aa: CSARAYISYEQYF

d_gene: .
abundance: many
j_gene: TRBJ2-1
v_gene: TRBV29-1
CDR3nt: TGCAGCGTTGAACCCTACAATGAGCAGTTCTTC
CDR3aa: CSVEPYNEQFF

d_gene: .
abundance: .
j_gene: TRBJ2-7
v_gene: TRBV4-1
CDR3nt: TGCGCCAGCAGCCAAGATCCCGGCGGCTCCTACGAGCAGTACTTC
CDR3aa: CASSQDPGGSYEQYF

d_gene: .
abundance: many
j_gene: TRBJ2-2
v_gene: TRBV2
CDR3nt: TGTGCCAGCAGTGTCGCTAGCGCCGGGGAGCTGTTTTTT
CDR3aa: CASSVASAGELFF